The 32 T cell receptor beta chains in this list originate from one sample, sequenced in a study of blood T cell repertoires in COVID-19. Some clones are missing from TCRdb's copy, which holds only in-frame ones; the method was immunoSEQ multiplex PCR. The sample records roughly 220,000 clones, roughly 80% being singletons. The sequenced sample consisted of peripheral blood. All receptors derive from a woman between 55 and 75 years old with acute or convalescent COVID-19.

This chain connects TRBV9 to TRBJ1-6; 8 bases align to TRBD1. Germline V lookup: CDR1 SGDLS, CDR2 YYNGEE. The CDR3 has 15 residues. The trim removed 3 bases at V and 9 bases at J, leaving 8 bases unmatched. CDR3 coding DNA: TGTGCCAGCAGCGCGACAGGGGTGGCTTTTTCACCCCTCCACTTT. This gives the protein CASSATGVAFSPLHF.

In DNA, the CDR3 is TGTGCCAGCAGTTTTCCCCAGGGGAACACCGGGGAGCTGTTTTTT. Translating gives CASSFPQGNTGELFF. The genes are TRBV28 and TRBJ2-2, with a possible D match to TRBD1 (5 bases). The V gene lost 3 bases and the J gene lost 1 base, with 9 bases spanning the gap. The CDR3 is 15 residues long. The germline V gene encodes CDR1 MDHEN and CDR2 SYDVKM.

This clone was found once. The V gene is TRBV7-2, the J gene TRBJ2-2, with a weak D call TRBD2 (6 bases). CDR1 and CDR2 from the germline V gene are SGHTA and FQGNSA. The V end lost 0 bases, the J end lost 7 bases, and 15 bases lay between the germline ends. The CDR3 consists of 16 residues. CDR3: CASSLAVASVIGELFF. CDR3 coding DNA: TGTGCCAGCAGCTTAGCGGTGGCTAGCGTGATCGGGGAGCTGTTTTTT.

The rearrangement links TRBV9 to TRBJ1-1; 7 bases align to TRBD1. Germline V gene lookup returns CDR1 SGDLS and CDR2 YYNGEE. The CDR3 spans 15 residues. Germline trimming cut 0 bases from V and 5 bases from J; bases unmatched to any gene: 7. The CDR3 reads CASSVATATGTEAFF. For the CDR3, the DNA is TGTGCCAGCAGCGTAGCTACGGCGACAGGGACTGAAGCTTTCTTT.

The chain employs TRBV7-2 and TRBJ1-6, with unresolved D. V shed 3 bases and J shed 7 bases, with 4 bases lying between them. This CDR3 has 12 amino acids. Germline V lookup: CDR1 SGHTA, CDR2 FQGNSA. The CDR3 here is CASSFLNSPLHF. The CDR3 region has the DNA TGTGCCAGCAGCTTTTTAAATTCACCCCTCCACTTT.

The chain links TRBV7-2 to TRBJ2-1, with 8 positions matching TRBD2. The ends lost 3 bases at V and 6 bases at J; junction bases unmatched: 19. The germline V gene encodes CDR1 SGHTA and CDR2 FQGNSA. CDR3 length: 19 amino acids. This chain's CDR3 is CASSFRRGGPGRLGNEQFF. The DNA of the CDR3 is TGTGCCAGCAGCTTCCGTCGGGGGGGCCCTGGGAGATTGGGCAATGAGCAGTTCTTC.

The chain's CDR3 is CASSLGPGQKNYGYTF. The CDR3 nucleotides read TGTGCCAGCAGCTTGGGCCCGGGACAGAAAAACTATGGCTACACCTTC. This chain links TRBV7-6 with TRBJ1-2, with 7 nucleotides matching TRBD1. The CDR3 has 16 amino acids. The trim removed 3 bases at V and 2 bases at J, leaving 9 bases unmatched. Germline CDR1 SGHVS, CDR2 FNYEAQ.

The genes are TRBV9 and TRBJ2-5; 8 nucleotides agree with TRBD1. The CDR3 contains 15 residues. Losses at the gene ends were 2 bases for V and 4 bases for J; bases not matched to a gene: 7. CDR1 and CDR2 from the germline V gene are SGDLS and YYNGEE. CDR3 coding DNA: TGTGCCAGCAGCGTCGGACAGGGAGGTACAGAGACCCAGTACTTC. It specifies CASSVGQGGTETQYF.

This clone was observed a handful of times. The chain is built from TRBV7-2 and TRBJ2-5; possibly TRBD1 for D (5 bases). Germline V gene sequence: CDR1 SGHTA, CDR2 FQGNSA. This CDR3 comprises 13 residues. Trimming took off 3 bases at V and 4 bases at J, with 9 bases between the two ends. CDR3 loop: CASSLAGPETQYF. CDR3 bases: TGTGCCAGCAGCTTGGCAGGGCCAGAGACCCAGTACTTC.

This clone turned up a few times. This chain joins TRBV25-1 and TRBJ1-2, with D tentatively TRBD1 (6 bases). This CDR3 is built from 13 residues. V was clipped by 6 bases and J by 4 bases, with 12 bases between them. Germline assignment: CDR1 MGHDK and CDR2 SYGVNS. CDR3 residues: CASRDSSFYGYTF. The CDR3 DNA reads TGTGCCAGCAGGGACAGTTCCTTCTATGGCTACACCTTC.

The gene calls are TRBV27 and TRBJ1-6; TRBD1 might be the D (6 bases). The V gene's germline CDR1 is MNHEY and CDR2 SMNVEV (reference sequence). The CDR3 is 17 residues long. The V end was cut by 5 bases, the J end by 6 bases, with 20 bases between. The CDR3: CASSGNLGGGLNSPLHF. In DNA, the CDR3 is TGTGCCAGCAGTGGTAACCTCGGGGGGGGGCTTAATTCACCCCTCCACTTT.

This rearrangement joins TRBV7-2 to TRBJ1-6; D possibly corresponds to TRBD1 (6 bases). The CDR3 loop spans 14 amino acids. V lost 5 bases and J lost 9, with 14 bases in between. Germline V gives CDR1 SGHTA, CDR2 FQGNSA. CDR3 sequence: CASSVQGVGSPLHF. CDR3 nucleotides: TGTGCCAGCAGCGTACAGGGTGTTGGTTCACCCCTCCACTTT.

The chain links TRBV11-3 to TRBJ1-1; D is possibly TRBD1 (5 bases). The CDR3 loop spans 13 amino acids. Trimming pared 1 base from V and 6 bases from J, leaving 9 bases between. The germline V gene has CDR1 SGHNT and CDR2 YENEEA. In DNA, the CDR3 is TGTGCCAGCAGCTTAGTGGGGGGATCTGAAGCTTTCTTT. As protein: CASSLVGGSEAFF.

The V call is TRBV9, the J call TRBJ2-2; 8 bases align to TRBD1. This CDR3 is 17 amino acids long. CDR1 is SGDLS, CDR2 YYNGEE, per germline. After removal of 3 bases from V and 3 bases from J, the junction contained 10 bases not matched to a gene. The CDR3 coding sequence is TGTGCCAGCAGCGGGATCGGACAGGGTAGAGACACCGGGGAGCTGTTTTTT. Protein: CASSGIGQGRDTGELFF.

The chain links TRBV6-6 to TRBJ1-1, with 8 bases aligning to TRBD1. CDR1 and CDR2 (germline): MNHNY, SVGAGI (reference sequence). This CDR3 region has 15 residues. After removal of 4 bases from V and 3 bases from J, the junction contained 7 bases not matched to a gene. CDR3: CASSFWNRGDTEAFF. The CDR3 DNA reads as TGTGCCAGCAGTTTTTGGAACAGGGGGGACACTGAAGCTTTCTTT.

The chain employs TRBV3-1 (or the pseudogene TRBV3-2) and TRBJ2-6; weak D call: TRBD2 (6 bases). The V end was cut by 4 bases, the J end by 3 bases, with 16 bases between. CDR3 length: 17 residues. CDR1 LGHDT and CDR2 YNNKEL come from the germline V gene (reference sequence). The CDR3 nucleotides read TGTGCCAGCAGCCCAGTTAGCGGAGCGGGTGGGGCCAACGTCCTGACTTTC. Its translation is CASSPVSGAGGANVLTF.

This clone appeared a few times. The rearrangement joins TRBV7-2 to TRBJ2-2; weak D call: TRBD2 (6 bases). This CDR3 comprises 14 residues. Germline assignment: CDR1 SGHTA and CDR2 FQGNSA. V lost 3 bases, J lost 1 base, and 6 bases lay in between. This chain's CDR3 is CASSLRGNTGELFF. CDR3 DNA sequence: TGTGCCAGCAGCTTGCGGGGGAACACCGGGGAGCTGTTTTTT.

The chain carries TRBV14 and TRBJ1-2, with D hard to call. The V and J ends lost 1 base and 2 bases respectively, with 5 bases between them. The CDR3 covers 13 residues. Germline V gene lookup returns CDR1 SGHDN and CDR2 FVKESK. The CDR3 here is CASSQARNYGYTF. The DNA for the CDR3 is TGTGCCAGCAGCCAAGCCAGGAACTATGGCTACACCTTC.

The chain carries TRBV5-1 and TRBJ2-5; tentative D call: TRBD2 (5 bases). The CDR3 runs 15 residues. CDR1 and CDR2 from the germline V gene are SGHRS and YFSETQ. V lost 6 bases and J 4 bases, leaving 19 bases between the germline ends. The chain's CDR3 is CASKVLGTISETQYF. CDR3 sequence (DNA): TGCGCCAGCAAGGTACTAGGCACTATTTCAGAGACCCAGTACTTC.

CDR3 region: CASRKTSGGGETQYF. The CDR3 DNA reads TGTGCCAGCAGGAAGACTAGCGGGGGGGGTGAGACCCAGTACTTC. The V call is TRBV2, the J call TRBJ2-5; 14 positions agree with TRBD2. CDR3 length equals 15 residues. CDR1 SNHLY and CDR2 FYNNEI come from the germline V gene. V shed 6 bases and J 5 bases; nucleotides not matched to a gene: 5. The full variable domain, its missing parts supplied by reference TRBV2 and TRBJ2-5, is EPEVTQTPSHQVTQMGQEVILRCVPISNHLYFYWYRQILGQKVEFLVSFYNNEISEKSEIFDDQFSVERPDGSNFTLKIRSTKLEDSAMYFCASRKTSGGGETQYFGPGTRLLVL.

The sample holds a few counts of this clone. This sequence joins TRBV6-2 or TRBV6-3 and TRBJ1-3; the D is unclear. This CDR3 spans 18 amino acids. Trimming removed 6 bases at V and 0 bases at J, with 21 bases between. Per the germline V gene, CDR1 is MNHEY and CDR2 is SVGEGT. CDR3 coding DNA: TGTGCCAGCAGCGCTAACCAAGTACGACGCGGCTCTGGAAACACCATATATTTT. This sequence encodes CASSANQVRRGSGNTIYF.

The V gene is TRBV7-3, the J gene TRBJ2-2, with D uncertain. The V gene's germline CDR1 is SGHTA and CDR2 FQGTGA. V lost 5 bases, J lost 1 base, and 8 bases lay in between. This CDR3 comprises 14 residues. CDR3 coding DNA: TGTGCCAGCAGCCCGACTCTGAACACCGGGGAGCTGTTTTTT. This translates into CASSPTLNTGELFF. Variable domain in full (rest from reference TRBV7-3 and TRBJ2-2): GAGVSQTPSNKVTEKGKYVELRCDPISGHTALYWYRQSLGQGPEFLIYFQGTGAADDSGLPNDRFFAVRPEGSVSTLKIQRTERGDSAVYLCASSPTLNTGELFFGEGSRLTVL.

This clone was observed a handful of times. The chain joins TRBV7-9 to TRBJ2-7; 14 bases fit TRBD2. With 3 bases clipped from V and 3 bases from J, the junction kept 10 bases outside the gene matches. The CDR3 length is 18 residues. Germline values: CDR1 SEHNR, CDR2 FQNEAQ (reference sequence). The CDR3: CASSLGTSGGPSHYEQYF. CDR3 sequence (DNA): TGTGCCAGCAGCTTGGGGACTAGCGGGGGACCCAGTCACTACGAGCAGTACTTC.

V usage is TRBV19 and J usage is TRBJ1-1, with 7 bases aligning to TRBD1. The CDR3 totals 16 residues. V shed 2 bases and J 3 bases; nucleotides not matched to a gene: 9. Germline V gene lookup returns CDR1 LNHDA and CDR2 SQIVND (reference sequence). The CDR3 DNA sequence: TGTGCCAGTAGTATAAGCCGAGGGGGCTATCACACTGAAGCTTTCTTT. It encodes CASSISRGGYHTEAFF.

The chain recombines TRBV5-3 with TRBJ2-1; no definite D call. TRBV5-3 is an open reading frame, and its role is uncertain. The length of the CDR3 is 17 residues. V was clipped by 2 bases and J by 0 bases, with 15 bases between them. The CDR3 DNA follows: TGTGCCAGAAGCTTAACAGCCTCACTGGGCTCCTACAATGAGCAGTTCTTC. This encodes CARSLTASLGSYNEQFF.

The J gene is TRBJ1-3, the V gene TRBV9; maybe TRBD1 (6 bases). This CDR3 is built from 15 residues. V was clipped by 3 bases and J by 4 bases, with 14 bases between them. In germline, CDR1 is SGDLS, CDR2 YYNGEE. The CDR3 DNA reads TGTGCCAGCAGCGAGGGGACAATTACAGGAAACACCATATATTTT. Protein: CASSEGTITGNTIYF.

This chain joins TRBV10-3 and TRBJ1-4, with 12 bases lining up with TRBD1. The CDR3 runs 16 residues. In germline, CDR1 is ENHRY, CDR2 SYGVKD. V was clipped by 5 bases and J by 5 bases; unmatched bases: 6. CDR3 nucleotides: TGTGCCATCAGTTCTACGGGACAGGGGGCAAATGAAAAACTGTTTTTT. Translating gives CAISSTGQGANEKLFF.

The chain is built from TRBV6-2 or TRBV6-3 and TRBJ2-1, with no clear D. The CDR3 consists of 12 residues. Germline V gene sequence: CDR1 MNHEY, CDR2 SVGEGT. The V and J ends lost 0 bases and 11 bases respectively, with 8 bases between them. Here the CDR3 reads CASSYSRAQQFF. The CDR3 DNA sequence: TGTGCCAGCAGTTACTCGAGAGCTCAGCAGTTCTTC.

This clone appeared once. The V and J genes are TRBV19 and TRBJ2-2, with 9 bases that match TRBD1. The CDR3 extends over 16 amino acids. Germline CDR1 and CDR2: LNHDA and SQIVND (reference sequence). J lost 5 bases, V lost 4 bases, and 8 bases had no gene match. CDR3 in amino acids: CASSTPGQGATGELFF. CDR3 DNA sequence: TGTGCCAGTAGTACACCGGGACAGGGAGCGACCGGGGAGCTGTTTTTT.

V is TRBV19 and J is TRBJ2-6; 7 nucleotides agree with TRBD1. There are 17 residues in the CDR3. V trimming: 7 bases; J trimming: 2 bases; junction bases outside the gene matches: 11. The germline gives CDR1 LNHDA, CDR2 SQIVND (reference sequence). The CDR3 spells CASTRDRDAPGANVLTF. CDR3 in DNA: TGTGCCAGTACACGCGACAGGGACGCTCCTGGGGCCAACGTCCTGACTTTC.

The rearrangement links TRBV28 to TRBJ1-1; D is perhaps TRBD1 (5 bases). Between the trimmed V and J ends, which lost 11 bases and 1 base, there was a span of 20 bases. Germline CDR1 MDHEN, CDR2 SYDVKM. CDR3 length: 15 amino acids. CDR3 DNA: TGTGCCTCAGGCCAGGACATTTTCGGGAACACTGAAGCTTTCTTT. Translating gives CASGQDIFGNTEAFF.

V usage is TRBV30 and J usage is TRBJ1-2, with D perhaps matching TRBD1 (5 bases). Per germline, CDR1 GTSNPN and CDR2 SVGIG (reference sequence). The CDR3 contains 15 residues. The V gene lost 0 bases and the J gene lost 7 bases, with 18 bases spanning the gap. This CDR3 reads CAWSVGQGLSSGYTF. CDR3 in DNA: TGTGCCTGGAGTGTAGGGCAGGGTTTGTCATCTGGCTACACCTTC.